The 18 T cell receptor beta chains in this list originate from one sample, sequenced in a study of CD8 T cells in ankylosing spondylitis. TCRdb reanalysed the 5' RACE reads using MiXCR and keeps one entry per CDR3 protein. The table has a few hundred thousand distinct CDR3 sequences, around 20% seen once. The sample taken for sequencing was blood, either unsorted or a sorted T cell fraction (not recorded which). Receptors were obtained from a male donor with ankylosing spondylitis or in good health (not recorded which).

Of note for this clonotype: A junction end diverges from the germline sequence, so it may reflect a read error. The chain carries TRBV12-3 or TRBV12-4 and TRBJ1-5, with D possibly TRBD1 on 5 matching bases. The CDR3 loop spans 10 amino acids. The CDR3: CASKGAAPAF. For the CDR3, the DNA is TGTGCCAGCAAAGGGGCAGCGCCGGCATTT.

CDR3 residues: CASSVRGINQPQHF. CDR3 nucleotide sequence: TGTGCCAGCAGTGTGAGGGGGATTAATCAGCCCCAGCATTTT. The chain couples TRBV2 to TRBJ1-5, with D perhaps matching TRBD1 (6 bases). With 4 bases removed from V and 4 bases from J, the gap between germline ends came to 11 bases. The CDR3 extends over 14 amino acids. Germline lookup yields CDR1 SNHLY and CDR2 FYNNEI.

The chain combines TRBV7-8 with TRBJ1-2, with 8 bases that match TRBD1. Germline V lookup: CDR1 SGHVS, CDR2 FQNEAQ. V dropped 6 bases and J dropped 3; count of bases not matched to a gene: 6. The CDR3 is made up of 14 amino acids. The CDR3 coding sequence is TGTGCCAGCAGTTCCGCAGGGGGCTACTATGGCTACACCTTC. This codes for CASSSAGGYYGYTF. Full variable domain (rest looked up from reference TRBV7-8 and TRBJ1-2): GAGVSQSPRYKVAKRGQDVALRCDPISGHVSLFWYQQALGQGPEFLTYFQNEAQLDKSGLPSDRFFAERPEGSVSTLKIQRTQQEDSAVYLCASSSAGGYYGYTFGSGTRLTVV.

The rearrangement links TRBV6-1 to TRBJ2-4; 9 bases agree with TRBD1. CDR1 MNHNS and CDR2 SASEGT come from the germline V gene. This CDR3 contains 18 residues. V trimming: 5 bases; J trimming: 0 bases; junction bases outside the gene matches: 11. The CDR3 spells CASSRGQGRAVAKNIQYF. The CDR3 DNA reads as TGTGCCAGCAGTCGGGGACAGGGCAGGGCCGTAGCCAAAAACATTCAGTACTTC.

This clonotype was detected a few times. The chain has TRBV7-6 and TRBJ1-2; TRBD1 might be the D (5 bases). Germline CDR1 is SGHVS and CDR2 is FNYEAQ. Between the trimmed V and J ends, which lost 5 bases and 6 bases, there was a span of 13 bases. The CDR3 length is 13 residues. The CDR3 nucleotides read TGTGCCAGCAGCCAGAGACAGTTTAATGGCTACACCTTC. Protein: CASSQRQFNGYTF.

This rearrangement joins TRBV12-3 or TRBV12-4 to TRBJ2-3, with TRBD2 identical over 12 bases. Trimming took 6 bases from V and 4 from J; bases not matched to a gene: 11. The CDR3 is 17 residues long. The CDR3 region is CASSTPRLAGVPDTQYF. CDR3 nucleotides: TGTGCCAGCAGCACACCCCGACTAGCGGGAGTCCCAGATACGCAGTATTTT.

This clonotype appeared many times. The rearrangement uses TRBV6-2 or TRBV6-3 and TRBJ2-1; TRBD2 aligns across 8 bases. This CDR3 has 14 residues. The germline CDR1 and CDR2 sequences are MNHEY and SVGEGT. V shed 4 bases and J 4 bases; nucleotides not matched to a gene: 3. CDR3 bases: TGTGCCAGCAGTTCCCCGGGAGGGTACAATGAGCAGTTCTTC. Its translation: CASSSPGGYNEQFF.

The chain is built from TRBV25-1 and TRBJ2-6; 8 bases fit TRBD2. Germline CDR1 reads MGHDK; CDR2 reads SYGVNS. The CDR3 is made up of 18 amino acids. J was trimmed by 0 bases and V by 6 bases; bases with no gene match: 10. CDR3 sequence (DNA): TGTGCCAGCAGCCTTTCCGGGACTAGTATCTCTGGGGCCAACGTCCTGACTTTC. It is translated as CASSLSGTSISGANVLTF.

This clonotype was seen more than once but under ten times. The chain has TRBV5-1 and TRBJ1-2, with D unclear. The CDR3 loop spans 12 amino acids. Deletions cut 3 bases from V and 3 bases from J, with 6 bases between. Germline V gene lookup returns CDR1 SGHRS and CDR2 YFSETQ. The CDR3 here is CASSSDYYGYTF. The CDR3, as DNA: TGCGCCAGCAGCTCAGATTACTATGGCTACACCTTC.

The chain employs TRBV2 and TRBJ2-5; 8 nucleotides align to TRBD1. The CDR3 consists of 14 residues. Germline V gene lookup returns CDR1 SNHLY and CDR2 FYNNEI. With V trimmed by 2 bases and J by 5 bases, 4 bases remained unmatched. The CDR3 spells CASSELQGAETQYF. The CDR3 nucleotides read TGTGCCAGCAGTGAACTTCAGGGGGCTGAGACCCAGTACTTC.

This chain connects TRBV7-6 to TRBJ2-5; D remains ambiguous. This CDR3 region has 14 residues. Trimming stripped 2 bases from V and 0 bases from J, with 7 bases between. Looked up from germline, CDR1 is SGHVS and CDR2 is FNYEAQ. In DNA, the CDR3 is TGTGCCAGCAGCTTAAACGACTACCAAGAGACCCAGTACTTC. The encoded protein is CASSLNDYQETQYF.

CDR3 amino acids: CASGALAGFTDTQYF. DNA of the CDR3: TGTGCCAGCGGGGCCCTAGCGGGGTTCACAGATACGCAGTATTTT. The rearrangement joins TRBV9 to TRBJ2-3; 9 nucleotides line up with TRBD2. With V trimmed by 7 bases and J by 2 bases, 8 bases remained unmatched. Germline CDR1 and CDR2: SGDLS and YYNGEE. CDR3 size: 15 residues.

This chain links TRBV20-1 with TRBJ2-1, with a weak D call TRBD1 (5 bases). This CDR3 has 15 amino acids. Germline V CDR1 and CDR2: DFQATT, SNEGSKA (reference sequence). Trimming took off 3 bases at V and 5 bases at J, with 17 bases between the two ends. Here the CDR3 reads CSASLDNRIHNEQFF. The CDR3 coding sequence is TGCAGTGCTAGCCTAGATAACAGGATTCACAATGAGCAGTTCTTC.

The chain couples TRBV5-1 to TRBJ1-1; D is unclear. Looked up from germline, CDR1 is SGHRS and CDR2 is YFSETQ. Between the trimmed V and J ends, which lost 2 bases and 0 bases, there was a span of 8 bases. This CDR3 has 14 amino acids. In nucleotides, the CDR3 is TGCGCCAGCAGCTTCGGGATCATGAACACTGAAGCTTTCTTT. Translation: CASSFGIMNTEAFF.

The chain carries TRBV5-1 and TRBJ2-3; the D is unclear. The CDR3 covers 12 residues. V was trimmed by 4 bases and J by 6 bases, leaving 9 bases between them. Germline values: CDR1 SGHRS, CDR2 YFSETQ. The CDR3 here is CASSTEADTQYF. The CDR3, as DNA: TGCGCCAGCAGCACTGAGGCGGATACGCAGTATTTT. Combining the CDR3 with reference TRBV5-1 and TRBJ2-3 gives the whole variable domain KAGVTQTPRYLIKTRGQQVTLSCSPISGHRSVSWYQQTPGQGLQFLFEYFSETQRNKGNFPGRFSGRQFSNSRSEMNVSTLELGDSALYLCASSTEADTQYFGPGTRLTVL.

This clonotype occurred a few times. The V call is TRBV29-1, the J call TRBJ1-2; D call uncertain. CDR3 length: 14 amino acids. The V and J ends lost 0 bases and 0 bases respectively, with 8 bases between them. CDR1 is SQVTM, CDR2 ANQGSEA, per germline. The CDR3: CSVEDVASNYGYTF. CDR3 bases: TGCAGCGTTGAAGATGTAGCATCTAACTATGGCTACACCTTC.

This chain links TRBV18 with TRBJ2-1; D is uncertain. V lost 4 bases to trimming and J lost 0 bases, with 10 bases between them. The CDR3 totals 15 residues. From germline, CDR1 is KGHSH and CDR2 LQKENI. The CDR3 nucleotides read TGTGCCAGCTCACACAGCGCAGACTCCTACAATGAGCAGTTCTTC. As protein: CASSHSADSYNEQFF.

The V call is TRBV28, the J call TRBJ1-4; 7 nucleotides line up with TRBD1. Germline V lookup: CDR1 MDHEN, CDR2 SYDVKM. J gave up 5 bases and V 2 bases, and 2 bases lay outside the gene matches. CDR3 size: 14 residues. In DNA, the CDR3 is TGTGCCAGCAGTTTAAGGGGGCCAAATGAAAAACTGTTTTTT. Amino acid sequence: CASSLRGPNEKLFF.